Following are 28 T cell receptor beta chains from one sample sequenced in a study of T cells expressing NK-cell markers. From the 5' RACE reads, TCRdb lists one entry per CDR3 protein and no DNA. Its listing shows 200,000 to 300,000 distinct CDR3 sequences. Sequenced input: blood T cells: a sorted CD56 or NKG2C T cell subset, CD4+ or CD8+ T cells, or bulk PBMC T cells (not recorded which). Receptors were obtained from a woman between 18 and 75 years old in good health.

V gene TRBV20-1 combines with J gene TRBJ1-4. In germline, CDR1 is DFQATT, CDR2 SNEGSKA (reference sequence). The CDR3 has 13 residues. CDR3 residues: CSASFRNNEKLFF.

This chain uses TRBV25-1 with TRBJ1-1; the D call from TCRdb, TRBD1, cannot be confirmed without DNA. The CDR3 spans 16 residues. Germline CDR1 and CDR2: MGHDK and SYGVNS. This CDR3 is CASSPTGTGYHTEAFF.

The chain couples TRBV30 to TRBJ2-1; TCRdb returns TRBD1, unconfirmable since there is no DNA. CDR1 and CDR2 from the germline V gene are GTSNPN and SVGIG (reference sequence). This CDR3 comprises 15 residues. CDR3 protein: CAWSKGLGQLNEQFF.

This chain uses TRBV4-3 with TRBJ2-2; TCRdb's D call of TRBD2 is untestable without DNA. CDR1 LGHNA and CDR2 YSLEER come from the germline V gene. This CDR3 is 15 amino acids long. CDR3 protein: CASSPLAGFAGELFF.

The gene calls are TRBV10-3 and TRBJ2-1; as DNA is missing, the TRBD2 call by TCRdb cannot be tested. Germline V gives CDR1 ENHRY, CDR2 SYGVKD. The CDR3 contains 15 residues. The CDR3 region is CAISRLAGMSNEQFF.

The V gene is TRBV19, the J gene TRBJ1-4. This CDR3 region has 14 residues. Germline values: CDR1 LNHDA, CDR2 SQIVND (reference sequence). The chain's CDR3 is CASMRGATNEKLFF.

The rearrangement uses TRBV9 and TRBJ2-6; TCRdb's assignment of TRBD1 cannot be checked, as there is no DNA. There are 18 residues in the CDR3. CDR1 SGDLS and CDR2 YYNGEE come from the germline V gene. The CDR3 protein is CASSVIRGGSSGANVLTF.

The V gene is TRBV11-2, the J gene TRBJ2-3. Germline loops: CDR1 SGHAT, CDR2 FQNNGV. The CDR3 covers 17 residues. The CDR3 sequence: CASSLSAAVVSTDTQYF.

This chain joins TRBV4-1 and TRBJ2-1; TCRdb's D call, TRBD1, is unchecked because there is no DNA. The CDR3 sequence is 17 residues long. The germline V gene encodes CDR1 MGHRA and CDR2 YSYEKL. CDR3 in amino acids: CASSQRGPGGRRDEQFF.

V gene TRBV11-3 combines with J gene TRBJ1-1; TCRdb reports TRBD1, a call that lacks DNA to check it against. The germline V gene has CDR1 SGHNT and CDR2 YENEEA. The CDR3 is 17 amino acids. CDR3 residues: CASSLEGPTGAVTEAFF.

J is TRBJ1-1 and V is TRBV20-1; the D gene TCRdb calls, TRBD1, cannot be checked with no DNA. CDR3 length: 14 amino acids. Germline CDR1 and CDR2: DFQATT and SNEGSKA (reference sequence). CDR3 loop: CSASPPRLNTEAFF.

V usage is TRBV20-1 and J usage is TRBJ2-5; there is no DNA to check the TCRdb D call of TRBD2. The germline V gene has CDR1 DFQATT and CDR2 SNEGSKA (reference sequence). This CDR3 region has 14 residues. CDR3 loop: CSARDWRAEETQYF.

The chain uses TRBV12-3 or TRBV12-4 and TRBJ2-1; the TCRdb call, TRBD2, lacks DNA for checking. There are 13 residues in the CDR3. CDR3 protein: CASNLGTNNVQFF.

The V and J genes are TRBV5-1 and TRBJ2-1. The CDR3 length is 14 residues. Germline CDR1 is SGHRS and CDR2 is YFSETQ. CDR3 region: CASSLEARVNEQFF. Full variable domain (outside the CDR3, taken from reference TRBV5-1 and TRBJ2-1): KAGVTQTPRYLIKTRGQQVTLSCSPISGHRSVSWYQQTPGQGLQFLFEYFSETQRNKGNFPGRFSGRQFSNSRSEMNVSTLELGDSALYLCASSLEARVNEQFFGPGTRLTVL.

The V call is TRBV6-1, the J call TRBJ2-3; TCRdb designates TRBD1, a call that cannot be tested without DNA. The CDR3 is made up of 16 amino acids. Germline V lookup: CDR1 MNHNS, CDR2 SASEGT. CDR3 sequence: CASRTGRKGETDTQYF.

V usage is TRBV5-5 and J usage is TRBJ2-7; TCRdb names TRBD1, which stays unverified in the absence of DNA. Germline V gene sequence: CDR1 SGHKS, CDR2 YYEKEE (reference sequence). This CDR3 has 16 amino acids. CDR3 amino acids: CASSLGQGVGVHEQYF.

The V and J genes are TRBV5-6 and TRBJ2-1; absent DNA, TCRdb's TRBD2 call cannot be checked. This CDR3 has 18 residues. From germline, CDR1 is SGHDT and CDR2 YYEEEE. The CDR3 region is CASSLRVTADPARNEQFF.

The rearrangement joins TRBV7-3 to TRBJ1-6. CDR1 and CDR2 (germline): SGHTA, FQGTGA. The CDR3 sequence is 13 residues long. CDR3 sequence reads: CASSLNVKSPLHF.

The rearrangement links TRBV29-1 to TRBJ1-4. From germline, CDR1 is SQVTM and CDR2 ANQGSEA. The CDR3 spans 13 residues. The CDR3 loop reads CSVGRGFNEKLFF.

The chain has TRBV7-2 and TRBJ1-6. The CDR3 runs 12 residues. Per the germline V gene, CDR1 is SGHTA and CDR2 is FQGNSA. The CDR3 region is CASSFFNSPLHF.

V is TRBV7-2 and J is TRBJ2-4; TCRdb designates TRBD1, a call that cannot be tested without DNA. The germline gives CDR1 SGHTA, CDR2 FQGNSA. This CDR3 spans 14 amino acids. This CDR3 reads CASSLRDSKNIQYF.

V gene TRBV25-1 combines with J gene TRBJ1-5. The CDR3 runs 14 residues. Germline V lookup: CDR1 MGHDK, CDR2 SYGVNS. CDR3 loop: CASSEDGGNQPQHF. The full variable domain, in which reference TRBV25-1 and TRBJ1-5 provide the parts outside the CDR3, is EADIYQTPRYLVIGTGKKITLECSQTMGHDKMYWYQQDPGMELHLIHYSYGVNSTEKGDLSSESTVSRIRTEHFPLTLESARPSHTSQYLCASSEDGGNQPQHFGDGTRLSIL.

This chain connects TRBV4-3 to TRBJ2-6; the D gene TCRdb calls, TRBD2, cannot be checked with no DNA. Germline V gene sequence: CDR1 LGHNA, CDR2 YSLEER. The CDR3 length is 16 residues. The CDR3 is CASSQDGGLKGSVLTF.

V is TRBV18 and J is TRBJ2-1. The CDR3 has 15 amino acids. From germline, CDR1 is KGHSH and CDR2 LQKENI. The CDR3 is CASSPPGFADHEQFF.

This chain connects TRBV6-1 to TRBJ1-2; TCRdb's D gene call, TRBD1, goes unchecked for lack of DNA. CDR3 size: 14 residues. Germline CDR1 MNHNS, CDR2 SASEGT. CDR3 region: CASTSGQKSYGYTF.

The chain links TRBV19 to TRBJ1-6; TCRdb calls TRBD1, which cannot be checked without DNA. The germline CDR1 and CDR2 sequences are LNHDA and SQIVND (reference sequence). The CDR3 runs 15 residues. The CDR3 here is CASNNRWTDNSPLHF.

The gene calls are TRBV28 and TRBJ2-3; without DNA, the TCRdb call of TRBD2 cannot be checked. This CDR3 has 17 amino acids. Germline-derived CDR1 and CDR2 are MDHEN and SYDVKM. CDR3 region: CASSRTRLAGPQDTQYF.

The rearrangement uses TRBV5-1 and TRBJ2-5; the TCRdb D gene call, TRBD2, has no DNA to confirm it. Germline loops: CDR1 SGHRS, CDR2 YFSETQ. This CDR3 is built from 15 residues. CDR3 sequence reads: CASSLAGQTQETQYF. The complete variable domain, with remaining parts taken from reference TRBV5-1 and TRBJ2-5, reads KAGVTQTPRYLIKTRGQQVTLSCSPISGHRSVSWYQQTPGQGLQFLFEYFSETQRNKGNFPGRFSGRQFSNSRSEMNVSTLELGDSALYLCASSLAGQTQETQYFGPGTRLLVL.